These T cell receptor beta chains were read from a single sample in a study of blood T cell repertoires in COVID-19. The assay was immunoSEQ multiplex PCR, and TCRdb's table has in-frame clones only and misses some. The table records roughly 150,000 clones, roughly 81% of them present only once. The sequenced sample was peripheral blood. These receptors all come from an elderly woman with COVID-19, enrolled during active disease. CDR3s include the opening cysteine and the closing phenylalanine or tryptophan. The order of the fields is V gene, D gene, clone size, J gene, CDR3 protein, CDR3 DNA. A D gene is named only where the DNA matches it firmly. For some rows the clone size is stated as once, few or many, or as a class when expanded; others skip it.

>TRBV18|TRBD2|-|TRBJ2-1
CASSLNILGLAGGDNEQFF
TGTGCCAGCTCACTCAACATTTTGGGTCTAGCGGGAGGTGACAATGAGCAGTTCTTC
>TRBV10-3|TRBD2|-|TRBJ2-7
CAIGERGNYEQYF
TGTGCCATCGGGGAGCGGGGTAACTACGAGCAGTACTTC
>TRBV28|TRBD2|few|TRBJ2-7
CASRGFGGAVGEQYF
TGTGCCAGCAGGGGTTTCGGGGGGGCGGTAGGGGAGCAGTACTTC
>TRBV29-1|TRBD1|-|TRBJ2-7
CSVGDRYEQYF
TGCAGCGTGGGGGACAGATACGAGCAGTACTTC
>TRBV11-3|TRBD2|-|TRBJ2-1
CASSLEGLGSYNEQFF
TGTGCCAGCAGCTTAGAGGGACTAGGCTCCTACAATGAGCAGTTCTTC
>TRBV5-1|-|-|TRBJ2-5
CASSFGAQETQYF
TGCGCCAGCAGCTTTGGAGCCCAAGAGACCCAGTACTTC
>TRBV19|TRBD1|-|TRBJ2-2
CASSIGRTGAQNTGELFF
TGTGCCAGTAGTATAGGCCGGACAGGGGCCCAGAACACCGGGGAGCTGTTTTTT
>TRBV28|TRBD2|-|TRBJ2-2
CASRTTSGRAGELFF
TGTGCCAGCAGAACGACTAGCGGGAGAGCTGGGGAGCTGTTTTTT
>TRBV2|TRBD1|once|TRBJ1-2
CASSDRVPYGYTF
TGTGCCAGCAGCGACAGGGTTCCGTATGGCTACACCTTC
>TRBV27|-|-|TRBJ2-1
CASSFQGGNEQFF
TGTGCCAGCAGTTTCCAGGGCGGCAATGAGCAGTTCTTC
>TRBV2|-|-|TRBJ1-5
CASSGSLQPQHF
TGTGCCAGCAGTGGGAGTCTCCAGCCCCAGCATTTT
>TRBV4-1|-|-|TRBJ2-7
CASSQTPAGRISYEQYF
TGCGCCAGCAGCCAGACCCCAGCAGGGAGGATCTCCTACGAGCAGTACTTC
>TRBV5-1|-|-|TRBJ2-3
CASSQGSDGDTQYF
TGCGCCAGCAGCCAGGGAAGTGACGGCGATACGCAGTATTTT
>TRBV18|TRBD2|-|TRBJ2-1
CASSPRWEGSYNEQFF
TGTGCCAGCTCACCGAGGTGGGAGGGGTCCTACAATGAGCAGTTCTTC
>TRBV12-5|-|-|TRBJ1-2
CASGMTVYGYTF
TGTGCTAGTGGTATGACAGTCTATGGCTACACCTTC
>TRBV7-9|TRBD2|-|TRBJ2-1
CASSFGTRLNEQFF
TGTGCCAGCAGCTTTGGGACTAGGCTGAATGAGCAGTTCTTC
>TRBV5-4|TRBD2|-|TRBJ2-1
CASSPGTSGVSEQFF
TGTGCCAGCAGCCCGGGGACTAGCGGGGTGAGTGAGCAGTTCTTC
>TRBV10-3|TRBD1|-|TRBJ1-6
CAIKDRFYNSPLHF
TGTGCCATCAAGGACAGGTTTTATAATTCACCCCTCCACTTT
>TRBV21-1|-|-|TRBJ2-4
CASSKEGTGVPRKKNIQYF
TGTGCCAGCAGCAAAGAGGGGACAGGGGTTCCGAGGAAGAAAAACATTCAGTACTTC
>TRBV18|-|few|TRBJ1-1
CASSRGENTEAFF
TGTGCCAGCTCACGGGGAGAAAACACTGAAGCTTTCTTT
>TRBV5-1|-|-|TRBJ1-1
CASSFGGDTEAFF
TGCGCCAGCAGCTTCGGGGGGGACACTGAAGCTTTCTTT
>TRBV30|TRBD1|-|TRBJ2-6
CAWTRDRGFIFSGANVLTF
TGTGCCTGGACCCGGGACAGGGGATTTATTTTCTCTGGGGCCAACGTCCTGACTTTC
>TRBV29-1|TRBD1|-|TRBJ1-1
CRGQGGIEAFF
TGTAGAGGACAGGGGGGGATTGAAGCTTTCTTT
>TRBV27|TRBD1|few|TRBJ2-1
CASSLTGPRNEQFF
TGTGCCAGCAGTCTGACAGGGCCGCGGAATGAGCAGTTCTTC
>TRBV2|-|-|TRBJ1-3
CASSRVFTGNTIYF
TGTGCCAGCAGCCGGGTCTTTACTGGAAACACCATATATTTT
>TRBV5-1|-|-|TRBJ1-4
CASSPGSPNEKLFF
TGCGCCAGCAGCCCCGGGAGCCCTAATGAAAAACTGTTTTTT
>TRBV4-3|TRBD1|-|TRBJ1-2
CASSQSTSGGQILF
TGCGCCAGCAGCCAATCCACCTCAGGGGGACAGATTCTCTTC
>TRBV7-2|-|-|TRBJ2-7
CASSPTVYEQYF
TGTGCCAGCAGCCCGACAGTCTACGAGCAGTACTTC
>TRBV5-3|TRBD1|once|TRBJ2-5
CARRRDRGETQYF
TGTGCCAGAAGGAGGGACAGGGGAGAGACCCAGTACTTC
>TRBV29-1|-|-|TRBJ1-5
CSVGGDVDQHF
TGCAGCGTTGGGGGGGACGTCGACCAGCATTTT
>TRBV19|TRBD1|-|TRBJ2-3
CASSRSGGEDTQYF
TGTGCCAGTAGTAGGTCAGGGGGCGAGGATACGCAGTATTTT
>TRBV11-2|TRBD2|-|TRBJ2-1
CASSTRTSRYNEQFF
TGTGCCAGCAGCACCAGGACTAGCCGTTACAATGAGCAGTTCTTC
>TRBV6-2/TRBV6-3|TRBD1|-|TRBJ2-2
CASSYRGQVGELFF
TGTGCCAGCAGTTACAGGGGGCAAGTGGGGGAGCTGTTTTTT
>TRBV5-1|TRBD2|-|TRBJ2-1
CASSFREVSYNEQFF
TGCGCCAGCAGCTTTCGGGAGGTGTCCTACAATGAGCAGTTCTTC
>TRBV7-2|TRBD2|once|TRBJ2-1
CASSLVGTSSHNEQFF
TGTGCCAGCAGCTTAGTTGGGACTAGCTCTCACAATGAGCAGTTCTTC
>TRBV12-3/TRBV12-4|-|-|TRBJ2-7
CASSWSQGYEQYF
TGTGCCAGCAGTTGGTCCCAGGGTTACGAGCAGTACTTC
>TRBV4-1|TRBD1|-|TRBJ1-4
CASSLSGTGDEKLFF
TGCGCCAGCAGTCTTTCCGGGACAGGGGATGAAAAACTGTTTTTT
>TRBV7-2|-|-|TRBJ1-1
CASSYGTIMNTEAFF
TGTGCCAGCAGTTATGGGACAATCATGAACACTGAAGCTTTCTTT
>TRBV2|TRBD1|-|TRBJ1-5
CASVGGQGRQPQHF
TGTGCCAGCGTGGGAGGACAGGGCAGGCAGCCCCAGCATTTT
>TRBV10-3|TRBD2|-|TRBJ2-5
CATTSGIVQETQYF
TGTGCCACGACTAGCGGGATTGTCCAAGAGACCCAGTACTTC
>TRBV5-1|-|-|TRBJ1-4
CASSWQGGVEKLFF
TGCGCCAGCAGCTGGCAGGGTGGGGTTGAAAAACTGTTTTTT
>TRBV27|TRBD2|-|TRBJ2-2
CASSFYRGANTGELFF
TGTGCCAGCAGTTTTTACCGGGGGGCGAACACCGGGGAGCTGTTTTTT
>TRBV18|TRBD2|-|TRBJ2-5
CASSPKMAGGPWETQYF
TGTGCCAGCTCACCAAAGATGGCGGGAGGGCCTTGGGAGACCCAGTACTTC
>TRBV18|-|-|TRBJ2-7
CASSPRQGWYEQYF
TGTGCCAGCTCACCACGGCAGGGGTGGTACGAGCAGTACTTC
>TRBV7-2|-|once|TRBJ1-4
CASSFRGFTNEKLFF
TGTGCCAGCAGCTTTAGGGGATTCACTAATGAAAAACTGTTTTTT
>TRBV7-3|-|-|TRBJ1-1
CASSKEIQGEAFF
TGTGCCAGCAGTAAAGAGATACAGGGAGAAGCTTTCTTT
>TRBV5-1|TRBD2|-|TRBJ2-7
CASSLTSGTSYEQYF
TGCGCCAGCAGCTTGACAAGCGGGACCTCCTACGAGCAGTACTTC
>TRBV6-4|-|-|TRBJ2-1
CASTTPVDEQFF
TGTGCCAGCACCACCCCAGTGGATGAGCAGTTCTTC
>TRBV4-3|TRBD2|-|TRBJ2-1
CASSQVWSGGYVEQFF
TGCGCCAGCAGCCAAGTCTGGAGCGGGGGTTACGTTGAGCAGTTCTTC
>TRBV5-1|-|-|TRBJ2-7
CASSFLDSSYEQYF
TGCGCCAGCAGCTTTCTGGACTCCTCCTACGAGCAGTACTTC
>TRBV28|-|-|TRBJ2-7
CASSLPGTYEQYF
TGTGCCAGCAGTTTACCCGGGACCTACGAGCAGTACTTC
>TRBV5-1|TRBD2|-|TRBJ2-7
CASSLVSSGASPYEQYF
TGCGCCAGCAGCTTGGTTTCTAGCGGGGCATCTCCCTACGAGCAGTACTTC
>TRBV5-5|-|-|TRBJ2-7
CASSLASGAYEQYF
TGTGCCAGCAGCTTGGCTTCAGGGGCTTACGAGCAGTACTTC
>TRBV19|TRBD2|-|TRBJ2-3
CASSPSGGGLGTDTQYF
TGTGCCAGTAGCCCTAGCGGGGGGGGTCTCGGCACAGATACGCAGTATTTT
>TRBV4-3|-|-|TRBJ1-2
CASSQDGESSYTF
TGCGCCAGCAGCCAAGATGGAGAATCGAGCTACACCTTC
>TRBV12-3/TRBV12-4|-|-|TRBJ2-3
CASSRTNSDTQYF
TGTGCCAGCAGTCGGACAAACAGCGATACGCAGTATTTT
>TRBV6-7|TRBD1|-|TRBJ1-1
CASSYPQRTGVNTEAFF
TGTGCCAGCAGTTACCCCCAACGGACAGGCGTGAACACTGAAGCTTTCTTT
>TRBV7-2|TRBD2|-|TRBJ2-5
CASSLSAGGGETQYF
TGTGCCAGCAGCTTATCAGCGGGAGGCGGGGAGACCCAGTACTTC
>TRBV27|TRBD1|-|TRBJ2-2
CASSPGQGRTGELFF
TGTGCCAGCAGCCCCGGACAGGGGCGTACCGGGGAGCTGTTTTTT